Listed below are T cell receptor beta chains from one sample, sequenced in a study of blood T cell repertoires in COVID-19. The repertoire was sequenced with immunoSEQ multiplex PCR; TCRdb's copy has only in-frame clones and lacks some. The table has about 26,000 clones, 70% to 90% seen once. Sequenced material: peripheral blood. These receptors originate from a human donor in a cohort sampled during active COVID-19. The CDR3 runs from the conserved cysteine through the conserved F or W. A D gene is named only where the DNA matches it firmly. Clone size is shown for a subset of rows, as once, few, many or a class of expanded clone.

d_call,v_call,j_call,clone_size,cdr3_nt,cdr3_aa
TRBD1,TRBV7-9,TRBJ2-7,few,TGTGCCAGCAGGACAGGGGGCTCCCCTTCCTACGAGCAGTACTTC,CASRTGGSPSYEQYF
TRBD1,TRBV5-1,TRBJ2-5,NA,TGCGCCAGCAGCTCACAGGGGGCTTATATGTCGGAGACCCAGTACTTC,CASSSQGAYMSETQYF
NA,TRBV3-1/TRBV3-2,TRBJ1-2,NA,TGTGCCAGCAGCCAAGGCGGGACGGTAACCTATGGCTACACCTTC,CASSQGGTVTYGYTF
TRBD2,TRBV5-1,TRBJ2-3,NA,TGCGCCAGCAGCTTGGGAGCGTTAGCGGGAAGCACAGATACGCAGTATTTT,CASSLGALAGSTDTQYF
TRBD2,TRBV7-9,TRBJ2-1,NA,TGTGCCAGCAGCTCCGGGACTAGCGATTACTACAATGAGCAGTTCTTC,CASSSGTSDYYNEQFF
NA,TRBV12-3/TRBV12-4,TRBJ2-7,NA,TGTGCCAGCAGTCCTGACAGCTACGAGCAGTACTTC,CASSPDSYEQYF
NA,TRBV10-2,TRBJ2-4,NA,TGCGCCAGCAGTGAGGGCAGGGAAGAAAACATTCAGTACTTC,CASSEGREENIQYF
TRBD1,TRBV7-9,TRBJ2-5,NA,TGTGCCAGCAGGGATGGACAGGGGCAAGGGACCCAGTACTTC,CASRDGQGQGTQYF
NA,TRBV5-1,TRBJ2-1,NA,TGCGCCAGCAGCTTGCTGGGGGCCGGGTACAATGAGCAGTTCTTC,CASSLLGAGYNEQFF
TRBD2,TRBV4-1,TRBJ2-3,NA,TGCGCCAGCAGCCAGGGACTAGCGGAGAATACAGATACGCAGTATTTT,CASSQGLAENTDTQYF
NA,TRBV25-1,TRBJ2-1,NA,TGTGCCAGCAGCCACCGGGACATCCTTCCCAATGAGCAGTTCTTC,CASSHRDILPNEQFF
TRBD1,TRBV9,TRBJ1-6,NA,TGTGCCAGCAGCGTAGGGGGGACAGTAATAAATTCACCCCTCCACTTT,CASSVGGTVINSPLHF
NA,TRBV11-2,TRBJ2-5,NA,TGTGCCAGCAGCTTAGGACTGACCGGTGAGACCCAGTACTTC,CASSLGLTGETQYF
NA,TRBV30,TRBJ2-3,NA,TGTGCCTGGAGACAGGGCCCTAGCACAGATACGCAGTATTTT,CAWRQGPSTDTQYF
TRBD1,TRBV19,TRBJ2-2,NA,TGTGCCAGTAGTATAAGGACAGGGATCAACACCGGGGAGCTGTTTTTT,CASSIRTGINTGELFF
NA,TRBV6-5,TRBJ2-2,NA,TGTGCCAGCAGTTACTCGGGCCTTCGGAACACCGGGGAGCTGTTTTTT,CASSYSGLRNTGELFF
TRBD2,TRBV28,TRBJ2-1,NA,TGTGCCAGCAGTTCCTATCTAGCGGGGGGGAGTTTCTTC,CASSSYLAGGSFF
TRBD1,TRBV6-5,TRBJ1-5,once,TGTGCCAGCCTGGACAGGGATAGCAATCAGCCCCAGCATTTT,CASLDRDSNQPQHF
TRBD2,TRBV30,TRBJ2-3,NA,TGTGCCTGGAGTACCAGCGGGGGGGCTACAGATACGCAGTATTTT,CAWSTSGGATDTQYF
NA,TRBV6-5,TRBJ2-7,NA,TGTGCCAGCCGGGGACTCACCTACGAGCAGTACTTC,CASRGLTYEQYF
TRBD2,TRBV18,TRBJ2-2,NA,TGTGCCAGCTCACCGGGACTAGCGGGAGGCTTTCCTGGAGAAACGCCCAACACCGGGGAGCTGTTTTTT,CASSPGLAGGFPGETPNTGELFF
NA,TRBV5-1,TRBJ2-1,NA,TGCGCCAGCAGCTTGGAGCCGGGGACCTACAATGAGCAGTTCTTC,CASSLEPGTYNEQFF